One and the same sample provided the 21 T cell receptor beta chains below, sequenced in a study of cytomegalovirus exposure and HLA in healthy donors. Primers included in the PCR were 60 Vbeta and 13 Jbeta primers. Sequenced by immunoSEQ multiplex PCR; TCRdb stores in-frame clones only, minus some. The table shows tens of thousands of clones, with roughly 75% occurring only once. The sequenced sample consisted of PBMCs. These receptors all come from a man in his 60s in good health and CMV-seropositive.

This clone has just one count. The CDR3 nucleotides are TGCGCCAGCAGCTTGAATAGCGGGAGGGTTGCAGATACGCAGTATTTT. Its protein is CASSLNSGRVADTQYF. The V call is TRBV5-1, the J call TRBJ2-3; 11 nucleotides agree with TRBD2. The germline V gene has CDR1 SGHRS and CDR2 YFSETQ. Trimming at V came to 1 base and at J to 4 bases, leaving 5 bases not matched to a gene. The CDR3 consists of 16 residues.

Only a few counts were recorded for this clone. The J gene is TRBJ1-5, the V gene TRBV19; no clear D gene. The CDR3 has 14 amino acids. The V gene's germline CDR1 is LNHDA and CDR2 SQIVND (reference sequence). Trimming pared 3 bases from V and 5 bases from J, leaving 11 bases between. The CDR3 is CASSIEGLDQPQHF. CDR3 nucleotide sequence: TGTGCCAGTAGTATCGAGGGTCTCGATCAGCCCCAGCATTTT.

CDR3 protein: CASSLPSFETQYF. DNA of the CDR3: TGTGCCAGCAGCTTGCCTAGCTTCGAGACCCAGTACTTC. The V gene is TRBV5-4, the J gene TRBJ2-5; D may be TRBD2 (5 bases). Per the germline V gene, CDR1 is SGHNT and CDR2 is YYREEE (reference sequence). The CDR3 contains 13 residues. V was pared by 1 base and J by 5 bases, with 9 bases between. Full variable domain (rest looked up from reference TRBV5-4 and TRBJ2-5): ETGVTQSPTHLIKTRGQQVTLRCSSQSGHNTVSWYQQALGQGPQFIFQYYREEENGRGNFPPRFSGLQFPNYSSELNVNALELDDSALYLCASSLPSFETQYFGPGTRLLVL.

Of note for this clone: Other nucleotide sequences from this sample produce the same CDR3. DNA for the CDR3: TGTGCCAGCCGGGACAGTTATAATGAAAAACTGTTTTTT. Translation: CASRDSYNEKLFF. The gene calls are TRBV5-8 and TRBJ1-4, with TRBD1 identical over 7 bases. With 7 bases clipped from V and 4 bases from J, the junction kept 4 bases outside the gene matches. Germline V gene data show CDR1 as SGHTS and CDR2 as YDEGEE. This CDR3 is 13 amino acids long.

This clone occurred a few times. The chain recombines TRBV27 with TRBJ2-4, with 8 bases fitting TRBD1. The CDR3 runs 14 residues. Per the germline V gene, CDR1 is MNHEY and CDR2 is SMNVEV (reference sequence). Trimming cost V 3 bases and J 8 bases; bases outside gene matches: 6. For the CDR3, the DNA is TGTGCCAGCAGTTTTTTAGGACAGGGCTACATTCAGTACTTC. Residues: CASSFLGQGYIQYF.

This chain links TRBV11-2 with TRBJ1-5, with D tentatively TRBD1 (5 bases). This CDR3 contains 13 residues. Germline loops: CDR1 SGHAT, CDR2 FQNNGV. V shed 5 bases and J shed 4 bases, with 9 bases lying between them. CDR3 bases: TGTGCCAGCAGCAAAACAGGTAATCAGCCCCAGCATTTT. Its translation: CASSKTGNQPQHF.

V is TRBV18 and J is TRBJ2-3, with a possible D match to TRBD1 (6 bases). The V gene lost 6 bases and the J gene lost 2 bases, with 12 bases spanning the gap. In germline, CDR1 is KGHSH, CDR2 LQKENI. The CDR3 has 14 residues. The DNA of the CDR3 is TGTGCCAGCTCCAGGGGCGACATCACAGATACGCAGTATTTT. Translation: CASSRGDITDTQYF.

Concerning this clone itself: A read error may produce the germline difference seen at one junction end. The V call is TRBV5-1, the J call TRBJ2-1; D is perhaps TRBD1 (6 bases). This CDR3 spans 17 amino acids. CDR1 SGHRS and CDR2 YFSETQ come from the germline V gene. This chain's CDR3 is CASGLGGQFVAYNEQFF. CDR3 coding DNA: TGCGCCAGCGGCTTGGGTGGACAGTTTGTGGCTTACAATGAGCAGTTCTTC.

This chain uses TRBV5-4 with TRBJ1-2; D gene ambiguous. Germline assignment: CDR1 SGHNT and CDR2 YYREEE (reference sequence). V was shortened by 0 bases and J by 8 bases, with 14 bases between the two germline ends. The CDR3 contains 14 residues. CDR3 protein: CASSLESNRRGYTF. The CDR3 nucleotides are TGTGCCAGCAGCTTGGAGAGCAACCGAAGAGGCTACACCTTC.

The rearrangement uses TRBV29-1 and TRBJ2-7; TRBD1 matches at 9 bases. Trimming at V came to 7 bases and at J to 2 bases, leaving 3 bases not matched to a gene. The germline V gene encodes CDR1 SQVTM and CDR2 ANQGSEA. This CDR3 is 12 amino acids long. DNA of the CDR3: TGCAGCGCACGGACAGGGGCCTACGAGCAGTACTTC. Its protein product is CSARTGAYEQYF.

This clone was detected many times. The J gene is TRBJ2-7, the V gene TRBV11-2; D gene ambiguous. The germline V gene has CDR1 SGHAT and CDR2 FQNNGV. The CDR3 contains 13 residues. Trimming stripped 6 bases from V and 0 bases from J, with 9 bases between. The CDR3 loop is CASSMTPSYEQYF. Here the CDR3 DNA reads TGTGCCAGCAGTATGACTCCCTCCTACGAGCAGTACTTC.

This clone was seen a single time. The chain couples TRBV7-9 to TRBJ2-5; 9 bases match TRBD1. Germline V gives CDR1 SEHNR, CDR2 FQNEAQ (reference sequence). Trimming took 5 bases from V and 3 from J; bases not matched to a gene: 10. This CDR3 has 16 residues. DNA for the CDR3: TGTGCCAGCAGCCCGGGACAGGGAAATCGGGAAGAGACCCAGTACTTC. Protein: CASSPGQGNREETQYF.

CDR3 amino acids: CASKRDSSTGELFF. The CDR3 bases are TGCGCCAGCAAAAGGGACAGTAGCACCGGGGAGCTGTTTTTT. V usage is TRBV5-1 and J usage is TRBJ2-2; 7 positions agree with TRBD1. Germline CDR1 and CDR2: SGHRS and YFSETQ. V was clipped by 6 bases and J by 4 bases; unmatched bases: 6. The CDR3 has 14 residues.

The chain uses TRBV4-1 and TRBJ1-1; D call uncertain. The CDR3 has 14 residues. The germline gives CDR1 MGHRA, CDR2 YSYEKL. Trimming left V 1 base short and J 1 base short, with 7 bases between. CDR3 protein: CASSQATGNTEAFF. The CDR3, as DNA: TGCGCCAGCAGCCAAGCTACGGGGAACACTGAAGCTTTCTTT.

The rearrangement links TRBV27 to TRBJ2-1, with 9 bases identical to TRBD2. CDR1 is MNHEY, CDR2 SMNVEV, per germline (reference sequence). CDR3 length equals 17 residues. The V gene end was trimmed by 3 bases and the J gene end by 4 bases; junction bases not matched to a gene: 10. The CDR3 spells CASSFPPGTSRYNEQFF. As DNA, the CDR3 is TGTGCCAGCAGTTTTCCCCCCGGGACTAGCAGGTACAATGAGCAGTTCTTC.

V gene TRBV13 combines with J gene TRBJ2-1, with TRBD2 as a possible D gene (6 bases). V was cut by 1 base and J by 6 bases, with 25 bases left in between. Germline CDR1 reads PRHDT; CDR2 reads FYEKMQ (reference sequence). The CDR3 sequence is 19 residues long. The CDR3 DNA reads TGTGCCAGCAGCTTAGTAGTCGGGTCGTGGGAGGAACCCGCCAATGAGCAGTTCTTC. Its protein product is CASSLVVGSWEEPANEQFF.

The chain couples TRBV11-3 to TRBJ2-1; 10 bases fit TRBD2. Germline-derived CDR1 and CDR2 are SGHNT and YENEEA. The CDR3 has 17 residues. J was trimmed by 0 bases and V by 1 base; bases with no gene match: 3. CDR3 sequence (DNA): TGTGCCAGCAGCTTAGGACTAGCGGGCCTCTCCTACAATGAGCAGTTCTTC. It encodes CASSLGLAGLSYNEQFF.

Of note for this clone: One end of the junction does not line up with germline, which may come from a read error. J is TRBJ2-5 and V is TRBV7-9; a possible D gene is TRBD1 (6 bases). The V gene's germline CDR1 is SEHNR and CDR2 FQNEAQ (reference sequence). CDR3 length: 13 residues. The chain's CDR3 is CSSSPHRVETQYF. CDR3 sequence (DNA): TGTTCCAGCAGCCCCCACAGGGTCGAGACCCAGTACTTC.

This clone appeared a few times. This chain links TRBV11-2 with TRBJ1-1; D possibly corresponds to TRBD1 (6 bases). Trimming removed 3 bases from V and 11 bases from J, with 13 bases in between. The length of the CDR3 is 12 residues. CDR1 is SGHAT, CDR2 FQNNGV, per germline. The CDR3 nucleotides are TGTGCCAGCAGCTTCAAGCAGGGGAACGCTTTCTTT. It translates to CASSFKQGNAFF.

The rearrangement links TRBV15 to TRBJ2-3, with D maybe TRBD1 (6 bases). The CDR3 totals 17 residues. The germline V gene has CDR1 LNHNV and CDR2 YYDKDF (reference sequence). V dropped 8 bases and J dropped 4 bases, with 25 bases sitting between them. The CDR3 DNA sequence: TGTGCCACCGGGCAGAGGAGTGGGGGCTTTGGGCCAGATACGCAGTATTTT. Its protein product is CATGQRSGGFGPDTQYF. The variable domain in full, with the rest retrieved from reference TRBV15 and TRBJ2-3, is DAMVIQNPRYQVTQFGKPVTLSCSQTLNHNVMYWYQQKSSQAPKLLFHYYDKDFNNEADTPDNFQSRRPNTSFCFLDIRSPGLGDTAMYLCATGQRSGGFGPDTQYFGPGTRLTVL.

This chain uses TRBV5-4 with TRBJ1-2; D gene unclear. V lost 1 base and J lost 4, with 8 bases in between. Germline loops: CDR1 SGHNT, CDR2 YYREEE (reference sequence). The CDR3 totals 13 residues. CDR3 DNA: TGTGCCAGCAGCTTGACCAGATCCTATGGCTACACCTTC. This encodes CASSLTRSYGYTF.